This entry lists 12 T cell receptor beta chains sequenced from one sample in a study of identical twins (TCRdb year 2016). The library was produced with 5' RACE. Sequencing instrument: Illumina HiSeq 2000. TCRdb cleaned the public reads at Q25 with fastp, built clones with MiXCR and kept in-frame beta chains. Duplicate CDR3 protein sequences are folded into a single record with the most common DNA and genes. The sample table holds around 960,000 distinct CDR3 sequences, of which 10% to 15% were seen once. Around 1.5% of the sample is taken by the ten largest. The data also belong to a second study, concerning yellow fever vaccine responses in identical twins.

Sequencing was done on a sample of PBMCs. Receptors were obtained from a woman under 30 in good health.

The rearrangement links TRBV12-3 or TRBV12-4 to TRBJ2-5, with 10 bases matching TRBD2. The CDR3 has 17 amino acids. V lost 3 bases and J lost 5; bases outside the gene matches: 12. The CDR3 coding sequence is TGTGCCAGCAGTTTTAGCGGGAGGCCTGGTATGGTCGAGACCCAGTACTTC. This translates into CASSFSGRPGMVETQYF.

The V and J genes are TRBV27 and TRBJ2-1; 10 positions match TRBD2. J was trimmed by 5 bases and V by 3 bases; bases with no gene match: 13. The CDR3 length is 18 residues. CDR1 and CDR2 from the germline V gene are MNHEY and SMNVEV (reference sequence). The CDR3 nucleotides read TGTGCCAGCAGTTTTCGCCTAGCGGGGGTTTCACAGAACAATGAGCAGTTCTTC. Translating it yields CASSFRLAGVSQNNEQFF.

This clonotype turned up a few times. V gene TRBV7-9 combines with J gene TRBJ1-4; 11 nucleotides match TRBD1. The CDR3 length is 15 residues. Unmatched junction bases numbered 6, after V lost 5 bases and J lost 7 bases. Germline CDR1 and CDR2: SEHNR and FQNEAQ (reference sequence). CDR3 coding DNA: TGTGCCAGCAGCCCCCAGGGACAGGGGGTTGAAAAACTGTTTTTT. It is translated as CASSPQGQGVEKLFF. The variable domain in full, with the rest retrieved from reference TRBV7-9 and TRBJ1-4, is DTGVSQNPRHKITKRGQNVTFRCDPISEHNRLYWYRQTLGQGPEFLTYFQNEAQLEKSRLLSDRFSAERPKGSFSTLEIQRTEQGDSAMYLCASSPQGQGVEKLFFGSGTQLSVL.

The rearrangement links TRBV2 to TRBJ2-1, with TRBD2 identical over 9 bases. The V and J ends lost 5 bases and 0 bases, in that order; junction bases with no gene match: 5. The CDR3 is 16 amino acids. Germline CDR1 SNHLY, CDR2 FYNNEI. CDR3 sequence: CASSRLAASSYNEQFF. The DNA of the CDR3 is TGTGCCAGCAGTAGACTAGCGGCGAGCTCCTACAATGAGCAGTTCTTC.

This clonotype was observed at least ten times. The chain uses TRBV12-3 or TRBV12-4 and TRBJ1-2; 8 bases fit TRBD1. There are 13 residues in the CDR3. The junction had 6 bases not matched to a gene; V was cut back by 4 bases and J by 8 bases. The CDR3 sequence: CASSSRTGKGYTF. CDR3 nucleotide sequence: TGTGCCAGCAGTTCACGGACAGGGAAGGGCTACACCTTC.

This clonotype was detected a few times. The CDR3 DNA reads TGTGCCAGCAGCGTAGTAACGGGCTCCTACAATGAGCAGTTCTTC. Translation gives CASSVVTGSYNEQFF. This chain connects TRBV9 to TRBJ2-1; D unresolved. The ends were cut back, 0 bases at V and 0 bases at J, with 7 bases in the middle. The CDR3 loop spans 15 amino acids. Germline values: CDR1 SGDLS, CDR2 YYNGEE.

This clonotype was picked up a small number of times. The CDR3 here is CASSLHQLAGGSLLGNEQFF. CDR3 sequence (DNA): TGTGCCAGCAGCTTGCACCAACTAGCGGGAGGCTCCCTCTTGGGGAATGAGCAGTTCTTC. The chain links TRBV5-6 to TRBJ2-1; TRBD2 aligns across 12 bases. Trimming at V came to 1 base and at J to 7 bases, leaving 18 bases not matched to a gene. CDR3 length: 20 amino acids. Germline CDR1 and CDR2: SGHDT and YYEEEE. Together with reference TRBV5-6 and TRBJ2-1, the CDR3 gives the full variable domain: DAGVTQSPTHLIKTRGQQVTLRCSPKSGHDTVSWYQQALGQGPQFIFQYYEEEERQRGNFPDRFSGHQFPNYSSELNVNALLLGDSALYLCASSLHQLAGGSLLGNEQFFGPGTRLTVL.

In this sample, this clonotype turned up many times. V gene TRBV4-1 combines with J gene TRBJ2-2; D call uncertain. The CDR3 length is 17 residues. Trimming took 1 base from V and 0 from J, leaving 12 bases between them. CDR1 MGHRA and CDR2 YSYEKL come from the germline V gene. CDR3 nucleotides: TGCGCCAGCAGCCAAGTGCTGGGTAGGACGAACACCGGGGAGCTGTTTTTT. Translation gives CASSQVLGRTNTGELFF.

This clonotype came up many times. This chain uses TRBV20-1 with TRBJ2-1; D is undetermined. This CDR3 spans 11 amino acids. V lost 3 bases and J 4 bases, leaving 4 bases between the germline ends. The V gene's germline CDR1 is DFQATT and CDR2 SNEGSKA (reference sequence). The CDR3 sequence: CSASFYNEQFF. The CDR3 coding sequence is TGCAGTGCTAGTTTTTACAATGAGCAGTTCTTC.

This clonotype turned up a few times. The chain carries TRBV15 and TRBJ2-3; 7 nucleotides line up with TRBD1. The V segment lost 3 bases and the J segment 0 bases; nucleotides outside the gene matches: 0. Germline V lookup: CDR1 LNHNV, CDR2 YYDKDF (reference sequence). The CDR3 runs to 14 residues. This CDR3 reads CATSRTGSTDTQYF. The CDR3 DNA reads TGTGCCACCAGCAGGACAGGGAGCACAGATACGCAGTATTTT.

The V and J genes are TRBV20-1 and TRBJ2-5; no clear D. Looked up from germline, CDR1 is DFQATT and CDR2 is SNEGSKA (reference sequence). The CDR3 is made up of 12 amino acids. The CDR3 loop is CSPTQYQETQYF. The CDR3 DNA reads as TGCAGCCCTACTCAGTACCAAGAGACCCAGTACTTC.

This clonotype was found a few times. The CDR3 spells CASRQRRDLQETQYF. The DNA for the CDR3 is TGCGCCAGCAGGCAACGCCGGGATCTCCAAGAGACCCAGTACTTC. The gene calls are TRBV5-1 and TRBJ2-5, with TRBD2 as a possible D gene (5 bases). The germline CDR1 and CDR2 sequences are SGHRS and YFSETQ. V was trimmed by 5 bases and J by 1 base, leaving 15 bases between them. The CDR3 has 15 amino acids.